The clone carrying this T cell receptor beta chain was seen once. What it binds is unknown. This sample is drawn from a study of cytomegalovirus exposure and HLA in healthy donors. Donors likely had unrecorded immune exposures despite being nominally healthy when sampled. Trimming left V 2 bases short and J 0 bases short, with 16 bases between. The germline CDR1 and CDR2 sequences are MDHEN and SYDVKM. The CDR3 has 17 residues. Primers for the PCR totalled 60 Vbeta and 13 Jbeta. Data came from immunoSEQ multiplex PCR; TCRdb stores just in-frame clones and leaves some out. The sample consists of 120,000 or so clones, nearly 80% of them appearing once. General study points: A later analysis found that most CMV-associated TCR beta chains appeared HLA-restricted. Through in vitro validation, three CMV-associated chains were shown to be specific for CMV antigens.

The chain is built from TRBV28 and TRBJ1-2, with D perhaps TRBD1 (6 bases). This TCR was recovered from a woman aged 30 to 39 in good health and CMV-seronegative. Input material: PBMCs. CDR3 nucleotide sequence: TGTGCCAGCAGTTTACTCACCGAGACAGGTCCTAACTATGGCTACACCTTC. This gives the protein CASSLLTETGPNYGYTF.